One and the same sample provided the 6 T cell receptor beta chains below, sequenced in a study of OX40 agonist ivuxolimab in advanced cancers. The assay was immunoSEQ multiplex PCR, and TCRdb's table has in-frame clones only and misses some. The table lists 99,000 or so clones, more than 85% of them singletons. The sequenced sample was CD4+ or CD8+ T cells sorted from blood, obtained in a trial of the OX40 agonist ivuxolimab. These receptors all come from an adult with an advanced solid tumor such as melanoma, head and neck, liver or kidney cancer.

This rearrangement joins TRBV5-1 to TRBJ1-4, with 10 bases that match TRBD1. The CDR3 runs to 18 residues. After removal of 5 bases from V and 8 bases from J, the junction contained 18 bases not matched to a gene. Germline V gene lookup returns CDR1 SGHRS and CDR2 YFSETQ. The CDR3 DNA follows: TGCGCCAGCAGTACCGGGACAGGGGACCCCCGGGTAGGAGAAAAACTGTTTTTT. It yields the protein CASSTGTGDPRVGEKLFF.

This clone has only a few counts. The chain links TRBV7-2 to TRBJ1-5; 10 bases are shared with TRBD1. Germline CDR1 is SGHTA and CDR2 is FQGNSA. The trim removed 6 bases at V and 9 bases at J, leaving 5 bases unmatched. The CDR3 loop spans 13 amino acids. CDR3 protein: CASRGTGDGPQHF. CDR3 DNA: TGTGCCAGCAGGGGGACAGGGGATGGGCCCCAGCATTTT.

The gene calls are TRBV28 and TRBJ1-4; 8 bases map to TRBD1. Per the germline V gene, CDR1 is MDHEN and CDR2 is SYDVKM. Trimming took 6 bases from V and 8 from J; bases not matched to a gene: 5. The CDR3 has 13 residues. CDR3 residues: CASSLQGVEKLFF. The CDR3 DNA sequence: TGTGCCAGCAGCCTACAGGGGGTGGAAAAACTGTTTTTT.

The chain carries TRBV28 and TRBJ1-2; D might be TRBD1 (5 bases). V was cut by 4 bases and J by 5 bases, with 14 bases left in between. The V gene's germline CDR1 is MDHEN and CDR2 SYDVKM. This CDR3 comprises 14 residues. In DNA, the CDR3 is TGTGCCAGCAGTTGGGGGTCTCGACCTTATGGCTACACCTTC. Translating it yields CASSWGSRPYGYTF.

The chain has TRBV5-6 and TRBJ1-3; D perhaps matches TRBD1 (6 bases). The CDR3 sequence is 13 residues long. The V gene lost 5 bases and the J gene lost 2 bases, with 8 bases spanning the gap. The germline gives CDR1 SGHDT, CDR2 YYEEEE. Here the CDR3 DNA reads TGTGCCAGCAGGGAGGGGGCTGGAAACACCATATATTTT. Translation: CASREGAGNTIYF.

This chain links TRBV9 with TRBJ2-3; the match to TRBD2 covers 8 bases. This CDR3 contains 12 residues. Germline loops: CDR1 SGDLS, CDR2 YYNGEE. Germline trimming cut 5 bases from V and 6 bases from J; bases unmatched to any gene: 2. The CDR3 loop reads CASSRLADTQYF. Written as DNA, the CDR3 is TGTGCCAGCAGTCGACTAGCGGATACGCAGTATTTT.